These T cell receptor beta chains were read from a single sample in a study of blood T cell repertoires in COVID-19. Assay: immunoSEQ multiplex PCR; the TCRdb copy retains only in-frame clones and omits some. The table has about 220,000 clones, around 84% seen once. Source material: peripheral blood. These receptors all stem from a man aged 45 to 65 with active or convalescent COVID-19. CDR3s include the opening cysteine and the closing phenylalanine or tryptophan. The D gene is left open where the match is weak.

>TRBD1|TRBJ1-2|TRBV6-5
TGTGCCAGCAGCCAATCCCGGACAGGGATGAGGTACACCTTC
CASSQSRTGMRYTF
>TRBD1|TRBJ2-7|TRBV6-6
TGTGCCAGCAGCCACAGGGGGGATAACGAGCAGTACTTC
CASSHRGDNEQYF
>.|TRBJ2-3|TRBV28
TGTGCCAGCATAAGGGCAGGGGCTGGAGATACGCAGTATTTT
CASIRAGAGDTQYF
>.|TRBJ1-1|TRBV7-2
TGTGCCAGCAGCTTACAGGTGAACACTGAAGCTTTCTTT
CASSLQVNTEAFF
>.|TRBJ1-6|TRBV7-2
TGTGCCAGCAGCCCCTACAGGGATGGGGGCGGCGCGGACCTCCACTTT
CASSPYRDGGGADLHF
>TRBD1|TRBJ1-4|TRBV5-1
TGCGCCAGCAGCTTAGGGACAGGAAATGAAAAACTGTTTTTT
CASSLGTGNEKLFF
>TRBD1|TRBJ2-7|TRBV19
TGTGCCAGTAGCAGGTCGGGACAGGGGGTCTACGAGCAGTACTTC
CASSRSGQGVYEQYF
>.|TRBJ1-6|TRBV2
TGTGCCAGCAGTGAAGCGCGGACAATGAATAATTCACCCCTCCACTTT
CASSEARTMNNSPLHF
>.|TRBJ1-5|TRBV19
TGTGCCGCAGGGATTCAGCCCCAGCATTTT
CAAGIQPQHF
>TRBD1|TRBJ2-2|TRBV7-2
TGTGCCAGCAGCCGCCTAAACCTGGGACAGGGGAACACCGGGGAGCTGTTTTTT
CASSRLNLGQGNTGELFF
>TRBD2|TRBJ2-2|TRBV7-9
TGTGCCAGCAGCCCCTCGGGGGGGACCGGGGAGCTGTTTTTT
CASSPSGGTGELFF
>.|TRBJ2-5|TRBV3-1/TRBV3-2
TGTGCCAGCAGCCGGCGCGGGCCCCAAGAGACCCAGTACTTC
CASSRRGPQETQYF
>.|TRBJ1-4|TRBV9
TGTGCCAGCAGCACCTGGACAGACCCTAATGAAAAACTGTTTTTT
CASSTWTDPNEKLFF
>TRBD1|TRBJ1-6|TRBV13
TGTGCCAGCAGCTCCCGGACAGGTTTCGGCAATTCACCCCTCCACTTT
CASSSRTGFGNSPLHF
>TRBD2|TRBJ2-5|TRBV5-1
TGCGCCAGCAGCTTGGATGGGGCTAGCGGGGTTGGGGCGGAGACCCAGTACTTC
CASSLDGASGVGAETQYF
>TRBD2|TRBJ2-7|TRBV10-3
TGTGCCTCAAGGGGGGCTAGCGGGAGCGAGGGCCACGAGCAGTACTTC
CASRGASGSEGHEQYF
>TRBD1|TRBJ1-1|TRBV18
TGTGCCAGCTCACGGGACAGTAACACTGAAGCTTTCTTT
CASSRDSNTEAFF